This paragraph covers one TCR beta chain sequence. Its target is not known. V was cut by 6 bases and J by 5 bases, with 16 bases left in between. Germline-derived CDR1 and CDR2 are SNHLY and FYNNEI. The CDR3 is 14 residues long. The record originates from a study of shared clonotypes between healthy human individuals. General study findings and limits: Larger richness was generally estimated for naive than memory subsets.

Clones were read by immunoSEQ multiplex PCR, and TCRdb kept only the in-frame ones, dropping some. The table shows 700,000 to 950,000 clones, with approximately 96% occurring only once. Naive CD8 cells were CD45RO-negative, positively selected for CCR7, excluding terminally differentiated effector memory CD45RA+ cells. The chain recombines TRBV2 with TRBJ1-2; the D gene is possibly TRBD1 (5 bases). The sequencing input was naive CD8+ T cells sorted from blood. The receptor was derived from a man aged 25-40 years in good health. The DNA of the CDR3 is TGTGCCAGCAGAGCCGGGACGTTAAGTTATGGCTACACCTTC. It specifies CASRAGTLSYGYTF.